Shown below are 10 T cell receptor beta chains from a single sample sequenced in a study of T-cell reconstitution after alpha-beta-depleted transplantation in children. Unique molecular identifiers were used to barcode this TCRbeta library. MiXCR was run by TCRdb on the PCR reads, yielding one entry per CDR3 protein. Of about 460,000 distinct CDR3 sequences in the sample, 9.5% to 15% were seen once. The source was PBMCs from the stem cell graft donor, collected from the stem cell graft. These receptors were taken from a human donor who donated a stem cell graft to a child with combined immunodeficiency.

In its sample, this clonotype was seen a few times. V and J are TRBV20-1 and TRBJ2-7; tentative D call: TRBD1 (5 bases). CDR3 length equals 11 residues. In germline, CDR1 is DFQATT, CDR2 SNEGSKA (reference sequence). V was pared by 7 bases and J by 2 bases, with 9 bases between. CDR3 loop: CSGQGPYEQYF. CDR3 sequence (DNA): TGCAGTGGGCAGGGCCCCTACGAGCAGTACTTC.

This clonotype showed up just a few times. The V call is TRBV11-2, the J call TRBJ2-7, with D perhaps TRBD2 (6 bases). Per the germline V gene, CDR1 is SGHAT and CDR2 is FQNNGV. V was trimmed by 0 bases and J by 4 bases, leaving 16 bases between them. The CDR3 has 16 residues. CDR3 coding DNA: TGTGCCAGCAGCTTAGATCTACTCGGGAGTTGGTACGAGCAGTACTTC. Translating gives CASSLDLLGSWYEQYF.

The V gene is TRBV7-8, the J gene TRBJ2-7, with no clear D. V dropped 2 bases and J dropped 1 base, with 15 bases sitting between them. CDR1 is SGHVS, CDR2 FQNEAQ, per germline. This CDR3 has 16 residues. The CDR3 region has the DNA TGTGCCAGCAGCTTATTTTCCAGCACCAGATCCTACGAGCAGTACTTC. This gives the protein CASSLFSSTRSYEQYF.

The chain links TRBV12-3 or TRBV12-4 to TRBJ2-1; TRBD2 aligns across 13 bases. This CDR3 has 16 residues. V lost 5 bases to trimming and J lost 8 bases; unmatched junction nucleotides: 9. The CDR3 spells CASSGLAGVLKDEQFF. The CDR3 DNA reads TGTGCCAGCAGTGGACTAGCGGGAGTTCTTAAGGATGAGCAGTTCTTC.

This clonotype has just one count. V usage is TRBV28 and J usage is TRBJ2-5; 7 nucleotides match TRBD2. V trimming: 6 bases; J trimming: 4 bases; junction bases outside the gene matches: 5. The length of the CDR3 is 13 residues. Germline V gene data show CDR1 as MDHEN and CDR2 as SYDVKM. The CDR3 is CASRTSEGETQYF. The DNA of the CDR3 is TGTGCCAGCAGAACTAGCGAGGGAGAGACCCAGTACTTC.

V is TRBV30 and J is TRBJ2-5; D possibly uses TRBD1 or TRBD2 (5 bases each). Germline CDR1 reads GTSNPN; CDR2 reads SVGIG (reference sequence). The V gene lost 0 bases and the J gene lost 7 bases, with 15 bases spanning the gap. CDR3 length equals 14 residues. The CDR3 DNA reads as TGTGCCTGGAGTGTACTGGCAGGGACGGGGACCCAGTACTTC. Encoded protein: CAWSVLAGTGTQYF.

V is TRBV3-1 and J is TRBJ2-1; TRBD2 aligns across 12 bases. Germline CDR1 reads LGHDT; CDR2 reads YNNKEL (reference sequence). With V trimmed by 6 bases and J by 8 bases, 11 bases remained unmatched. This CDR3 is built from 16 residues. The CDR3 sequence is CASRGLAGGPNHEQFF. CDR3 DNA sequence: TGTGCCAGCAGAGGGCTAGCGGGAGGGCCGAACCATGAGCAGTTCTTC.

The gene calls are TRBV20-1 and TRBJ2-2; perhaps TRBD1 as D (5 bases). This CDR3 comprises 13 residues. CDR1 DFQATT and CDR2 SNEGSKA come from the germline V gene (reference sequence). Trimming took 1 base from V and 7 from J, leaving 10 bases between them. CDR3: CSARAVGVGELFF. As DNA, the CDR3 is TGCAGTGCTAGAGCCGTAGGGGTCGGGGAGCTGTTTTTT.

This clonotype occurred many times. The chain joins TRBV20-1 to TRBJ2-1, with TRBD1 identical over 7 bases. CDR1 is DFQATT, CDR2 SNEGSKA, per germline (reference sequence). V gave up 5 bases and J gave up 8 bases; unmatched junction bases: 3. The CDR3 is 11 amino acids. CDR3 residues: CSAHRGDEQFF. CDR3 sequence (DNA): TGCAGTGCTCACAGGGGTGATGAGCAGTTCTTC.

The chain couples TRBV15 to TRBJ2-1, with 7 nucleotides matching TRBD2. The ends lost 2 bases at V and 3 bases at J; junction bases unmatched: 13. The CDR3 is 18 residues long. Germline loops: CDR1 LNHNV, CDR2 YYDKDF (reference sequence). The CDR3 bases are TGTGCCACCAGCAGAAAGGGGAACCACGGCGGGGGCTACAATGAGCAGTTCTTC. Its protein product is CATSRKGNHGGGYNEQFF.